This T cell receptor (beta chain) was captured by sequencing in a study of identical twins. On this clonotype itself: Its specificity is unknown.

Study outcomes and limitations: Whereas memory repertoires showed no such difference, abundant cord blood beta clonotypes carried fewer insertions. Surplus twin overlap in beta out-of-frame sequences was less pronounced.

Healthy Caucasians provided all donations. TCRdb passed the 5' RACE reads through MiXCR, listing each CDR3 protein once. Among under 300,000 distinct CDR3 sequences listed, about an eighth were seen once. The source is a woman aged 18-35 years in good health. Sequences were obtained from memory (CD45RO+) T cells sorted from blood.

The CDR3, as DNA: TGCAGTGCTGATCCAGGGGGCCATGGCTACACCTTC. Its translation is CSADPGGHGYTF. V and J are TRBV20-1 and TRBJ1-2; 8 bases match TRBD1. The CDR3 has 12 residues. Losses at the gene ends were 5 bases for V and 6 bases for J; bases not matched to a gene: 5. CDR1 and CDR2 from the germline V gene are DFQATT and SNEGSKA (reference sequence).